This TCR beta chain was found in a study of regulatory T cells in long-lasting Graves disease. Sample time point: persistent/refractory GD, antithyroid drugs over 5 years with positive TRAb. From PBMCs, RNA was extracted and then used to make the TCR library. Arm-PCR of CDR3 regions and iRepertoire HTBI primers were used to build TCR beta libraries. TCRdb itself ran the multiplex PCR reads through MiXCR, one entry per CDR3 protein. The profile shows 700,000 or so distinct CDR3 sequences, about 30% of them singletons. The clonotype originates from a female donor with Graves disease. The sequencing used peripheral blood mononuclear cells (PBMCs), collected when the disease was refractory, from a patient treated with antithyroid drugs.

For the CDR3, the DNA is TGCAGTGCTAGACTCTCGGAGGGGGGGACCCAGCATTTT. This translates into CSARLSEGGTQHF. The chain carries TRBV20-1 and TRBJ1-5; maybe TRBD1 (6 bases). The germline V gene encodes CDR1 DFQATT and CDR2 SNEGSKA (reference sequence). This CDR3 is built from 13 residues. V lost 2 bases and J 11 bases, leaving 16 bases between the germline ends.